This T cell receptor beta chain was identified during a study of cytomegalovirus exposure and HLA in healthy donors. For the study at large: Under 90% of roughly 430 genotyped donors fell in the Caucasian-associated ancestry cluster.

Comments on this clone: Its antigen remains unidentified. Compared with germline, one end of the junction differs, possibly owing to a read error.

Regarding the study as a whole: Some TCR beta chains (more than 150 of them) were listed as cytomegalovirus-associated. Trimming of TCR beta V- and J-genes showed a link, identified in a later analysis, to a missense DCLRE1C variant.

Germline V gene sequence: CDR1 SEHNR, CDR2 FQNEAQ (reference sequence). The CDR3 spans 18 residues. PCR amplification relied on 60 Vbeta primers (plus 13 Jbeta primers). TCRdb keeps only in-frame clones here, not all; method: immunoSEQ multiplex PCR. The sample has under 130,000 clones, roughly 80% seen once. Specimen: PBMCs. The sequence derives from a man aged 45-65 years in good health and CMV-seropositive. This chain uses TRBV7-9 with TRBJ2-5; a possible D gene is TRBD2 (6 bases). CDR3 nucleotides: TGTGCCAGCAGTCCTAATTGGTGGTCCGGGACTCCTCAAGGGACCCAGTACTTC. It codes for CASSPNWWSGTPQGTQYF. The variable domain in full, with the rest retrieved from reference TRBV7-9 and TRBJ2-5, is DTGVSQNPRHKITKRGQNVTFRCDPISEHNRLYWYRQTLGQGPEFLTYFQNEAQLEKSRLLSDRFSAERPKGSFSTLEIQRTEQGDSAMYLCASSPNWWSGTPQGTQYFGPGTRLLVL.